These T cell receptor beta chains were read from a single sample in a study of blood T cell repertoires in COVID-19. The repertoire was sequenced with immunoSEQ multiplex PCR; TCRdb's copy has only in-frame clones and lacks some. The data show 75,000 to 95,000 clones, over 80% seen once. Sequenced input: peripheral blood. These receptors came from a man over 45 with acute or convalescent COVID-19. Both conserved end residues are part of each CDR3. Fields, in order: J gene, D gene, clone size, V gene, CDR3 length, CDR3 DNA, CDR3 protein. The D gene is left open where the match is weak. Not all rows give a size; the values are once, few, many and, for expanded clones, a class.

j_call: TRBJ1-1
d_call: -
clone_size: -
v_call: TRBV7-8
cdr3_length: 14
cdr3_nt: TGTGCCAGCAGCTTAGCGCTAGGGGGCACTGAAGCTTTCTTT
cdr3_aa: CASSLALGGTEAFF

j_call: TRBJ1-1
d_call: TRBD1
clone_size: -
v_call: TRBV6-5
cdr3_length: 15
cdr3_nt: TGTGCCAGCAGTTATTCGGGACAGCCGAACACTGAAGCTTTCTTT
cdr3_aa: CASSYSGQPNTEAFF

j_call: TRBJ1-1
d_call: TRBD1
clone_size: -
v_call: TRBV27
cdr3_length: 13
cdr3_nt: TGTGCCAGCAGTCGACAGGGTCCCAGTGAAGCTTTCTTT
cdr3_aa: CASSRQGPSEAFF

j_call: TRBJ1-1
d_call: -
clone_size: -
v_call: TRBV5-6
cdr3_length: 15
cdr3_nt: TGTGCCAGCAGCTCTCCGACTGAGATGAACACTGAAGCTTTCTTT
cdr3_aa: CASSSPTEMNTEAFF

j_call: TRBJ1-4
d_call: -
clone_size: -
v_call: TRBV4-3
cdr3_length: 17
cdr3_nt: TGCGCCAGCAGCCAAGATTCGGCAGGAACAACTAATGAAAAACTGTTTTTT
cdr3_aa: CASSQDSAGTTNEKLFF

j_call: TRBJ2-7
d_call: TRBD1
clone_size: -
v_call: TRBV12-5
cdr3_length: 13
cdr3_nt: TGTGCTGGAAAAGGGACAGGGTCCGACGAGCAGTACTTC
cdr3_aa: CAGKGTGSDEQYF

j_call: TRBJ1-3
d_call: -
clone_size: few
v_call: TRBV19
cdr3_length: 16
cdr3_nt: TGTGCCAGTAGGGGTTCAGGGAAAGCCTCTGGAAACACCATATATTTT
cdr3_aa: CASRGSGKASGNTIYF

j_call: TRBJ1-2
d_call: TRBD1
clone_size: -
v_call: TRBV28
cdr3_length: 16
cdr3_nt: TGTGCCTCTTACGGGGACAGCTTAAGACATAACTATGGCTACACCTTC
cdr3_aa: CASYGDSLRHNYGYTF

j_call: TRBJ1-5
d_call: -
clone_size: -
v_call: TRBV7-9
cdr3_length: 14
cdr3_nt: TGTGCCAGCAGCTTAGGCCAAAATTCAGGCTCCCAGCATTTT
cdr3_aa: CASSLGQNSGSQHF

j_call: TRBJ2-5
d_call: TRBD1
clone_size: -
v_call: TRBV9
cdr3_length: 16
cdr3_nt: TGTGCCAGCAGCCCCGGACAGGGGGCCTCTCTCGGGGCCCAGTACTTC
cdr3_aa: CASSPGQGASLGAQYF

j_call: TRBJ2-3
d_call: TRBD2
clone_size: -
v_call: TRBV7-8
cdr3_length: 18
cdr3_nt: TGTGCCAGCAGCACTGGAGGGACTAGCGGGGGGGAAACAGATACGCAGTATTTT
cdr3_aa: CASSTGGTSGGETDTQYF

j_call: TRBJ1-6
d_call: -
clone_size: -
v_call: TRBV7-2
cdr3_length: 17
cdr3_nt: TGTGCCAGCAGCCCCTCCGCTCCGGGTAACCAAAATTCACCCCTCCACTTT
cdr3_aa: CASSPSAPGNQNSPLHF

j_call: TRBJ1-6
d_call: -
clone_size: -
v_call: TRBV6-2/TRBV6-3
cdr3_length: 17
cdr3_nt: TGTGCCAGCAGTTACTCGATGGGGGGGATCTATAATTCACCCCTCCACTTT
cdr3_aa: CASSYSMGGIYNSPLHF

j_call: TRBJ2-1
d_call: TRBD2
clone_size: -
v_call: TRBV7-9
cdr3_length: 18
cdr3_nt: TGTGCCAGCAGCGCCGGACTAGCGGGACCGGCGGGTTTGGATGAGCAGTTCTTC
cdr3_aa: CASSAGLAGPAGLDEQFF

j_call: TRBJ2-2
d_call: -
clone_size: -
v_call: TRBV30
cdr3_length: 11
cdr3_nt: TGTGCCTGGAGTGGTCTCGGGGAGCTGTTTTTT
cdr3_aa: CAWSGLGELFF

j_call: TRBJ1-1
d_call: TRBD1
clone_size: -
v_call: TRBV29-1
cdr3_length: 13
cdr3_nt: TGCAGCGTCATCAGGGACAGGAACACTGAAGCTTTCTTT
cdr3_aa: CSVIRDRNTEAFF

j_call: TRBJ2-3
d_call: TRBD2
clone_size: -
v_call: TRBV5-1
cdr3_length: 15
cdr3_nt: TGCGCCAGCAGCTCGGTTGGACTAGCGGGGCTTACGCAGTATTTT
cdr3_aa: CASSSVGLAGLTQYF

j_call: TRBJ2-7
d_call: TRBD1
clone_size: -
v_call: TRBV19
cdr3_length: 14
cdr3_nt: TGTGCCAGTAGTATCCCCGGACAGGGGTACGAGCAGTACTTC
cdr3_aa: CASSIPGQGYEQYF

j_call: TRBJ2-3
d_call: TRBD2
clone_size: once
v_call: TRBV9
cdr3_length: 17
cdr3_nt: TGTGCCAGCAGCGTTACTAGCGGGAGTGGGGCCACAGATACGCAGTATTTT
cdr3_aa: CASSVTSGSGATDTQYF

j_call: TRBJ2-2
d_call: TRBD2
clone_size: -
v_call: TRBV5-4
cdr3_length: 15
cdr3_nt: TGTGCCAGCAGCCAACTAGCGGGGGAGACCGGGGAGCTGTTTTTT
cdr3_aa: CASSQLAGETGELFF

j_call: TRBJ2-1
d_call: -
clone_size: -
v_call: TRBV6-6
cdr3_length: 13
cdr3_nt: TGTGCCGGCCGGGGGGCCTCCTACAATGAGCAGTTCTTC
cdr3_aa: CAGRGASYNEQFF

j_call: TRBJ2-3
d_call: -
clone_size: -
v_call: TRBV4-1
cdr3_length: 14
cdr3_nt: TGCGCCAGCAGCCTACGTGGGCAGGGCGATACGCAGTATTTT
cdr3_aa: CASSLRGQGDTQYF

j_call: TRBJ1-5
d_call: -
clone_size: few
v_call: TRBV7-8
cdr3_length: 16
cdr3_nt: TGTGCCAGCAGCCCACGGGAGGGAAATAGCAATCAGCCCCAGCATTTT
cdr3_aa: CASSPREGNSNQPQHF

j_call: TRBJ1-3
d_call: -
clone_size: -
v_call: TRBV29-1
cdr3_length: 14
cdr3_nt: TGCAGCGTTGAAGAAGAACAGGTCCAAAACACCATATATTTT
cdr3_aa: CSVEEEQVQNTIYF

j_call: TRBJ2-5
d_call: TRBD2
clone_size: -
v_call: TRBV18
cdr3_length: 16
cdr3_nt: TGTGCCAGCTCACCCCAAGCGGGGGGAGACCAAGAGACCCAGTACTTC
cdr3_aa: CASSPQAGGDQETQYF

j_call: TRBJ2-5
d_call: TRBD2
clone_size: once
v_call: TRBV25-1
cdr3_length: 14
cdr3_nt: TGTGCCAGCAAGACTAGCGGGACCCACGAGACCCAGTACTTC
cdr3_aa: CASKTSGTHETQYF

j_call: TRBJ2-5
d_call: -
clone_size: -
v_call: TRBV2
cdr3_length: 11
cdr3_nt: TGTGCCAGCAGGGAACTAGAGACCCAGTACTTC
cdr3_aa: CASRELETQYF

j_call: TRBJ1-6
d_call: TRBD1
clone_size: -
v_call: TRBV6-2/TRBV6-3
cdr3_length: 14
cdr3_nt: TGTGCCAGCAGTACAGGGGTCGAAAATTCACCCCTCCACTTT
cdr3_aa: CASSTGVENSPLHF

j_call: TRBJ2-5
d_call: -
clone_size: -
v_call: TRBV5-6
cdr3_length: 13
cdr3_nt: TGTGCCAGCAGCTCCGGGTCCCAGGGGACCCAGTACTTC
cdr3_aa: CASSSGSQGTQYF

j_call: TRBJ1-2
d_call: TRBD1
clone_size: once
v_call: TRBV9
cdr3_length: 16
cdr3_nt: TGTGCCAGCAGCGATCCGACAGGGGCCCCTAGGGATGGCTACACCTTC
cdr3_aa: CASSDPTGAPRDGYTF

j_call: TRBJ2-7
d_call: -
clone_size: -
v_call: TRBV25-1
cdr3_length: 15
cdr3_nt: TGTGCCAGCAGTGACCCACGCAGGGGAAAGGACGAGCAGTACTTC
cdr3_aa: CASSDPRRGKDEQYF

j_call: TRBJ2-2
d_call: TRBD2
clone_size: medium-sized
v_call: TRBV5-1
cdr3_length: 15
cdr3_nt: TGCGCCAGCAGCTTGGCGGGAGGGAACACCGGGGAGCTGTTTTTT
cdr3_aa: CASSLAGGNTGELFF

j_call: TRBJ2-1
d_call: -
clone_size: -
v_call: TRBV24-1
cdr3_length: 15
cdr3_nt: TGTGCCACCAGTGATGGAGGGGGCCTCTACAATGAGCAGTTCTTC
cdr3_aa: CATSDGGGLYNEQFF

j_call: TRBJ2-7
d_call: -
clone_size: -
v_call: TRBV7-2
cdr3_length: 13
cdr3_nt: TGTGCCAGCAGCACGGGGACACCGCGGGAGCAGTACTTC
cdr3_aa: CASSTGTPREQYF

j_call: TRBJ2-1
d_call: -
clone_size: -
v_call: TRBV19
cdr3_length: 14
cdr3_nt: TGTGCCAGCCGACAGACCAGCTCCTACAATGAGCAGTTCTTC
cdr3_aa: CASRQTSSYNEQFF

j_call: TRBJ2-5
d_call: TRBD2
clone_size: -
v_call: TRBV23-1
cdr3_length: 18
cdr3_nt: TGCGCCAGTACAACCCGGAGGTGGGCTAGCGGGAGGACCGAGACCCAGTACTTC
cdr3_aa: CASTTRRWASGRTETQYF

j_call: TRBJ2-3
d_call: TRBD1
clone_size: once
v_call: TRBV10-3
cdr3_length: 15
cdr3_nt: TGTGCCATCAGTGCCGAGGGACAGCGGACAGATACGCAGTATTTT
cdr3_aa: CAISAEGQRTDTQYF

j_call: TRBJ2-7
d_call: TRBD2
clone_size: -
v_call: TRBV4-1
cdr3_length: 16
cdr3_nt: TGCGCCAGCAGCCAAGGCGGGACTAGCGGAACCTACGAGCAGTACTTC
cdr3_aa: CASSQGGTSGTYEQYF

j_call: TRBJ2-6
d_call: TRBD2
clone_size: few
v_call: TRBV20-1
cdr3_length: 18
cdr3_nt: TGCAGTGCTAGTCCCGGGACTAGCGGAAGCTCTGGGGCCAACGTCCTGACTTTC
cdr3_aa: CSASPGTSGSSGANVLTF

j_call: TRBJ2-2
d_call: -
clone_size: -
v_call: TRBV9
cdr3_length: 15
cdr3_nt: TGTGCCAGCAGCGTAGTGGGTCAGGGGACCGGGGAGCTGTTTTTT
cdr3_aa: CASSVVGQGTGELFF

j_call: TRBJ2-7
d_call: TRBD1
clone_size: -
v_call: TRBV4-1
cdr3_length: 14
cdr3_nt: TGCGCCAGCAGCCCCGGGACAGGAGGTTACGAGCAGTACTTC
cdr3_aa: CASSPGTGGYEQYF